Following are 30 T cell receptor beta chains from one sample sequenced in a study of regulatory T cells in long-lasting Graves disease. Time point here: newly diagnosed GD, antithyroid drugs for less than 3 months. Extracted PBMC RNA gave rise to the TCR library. Relying on iRepertoire HTBI primers and Arm-PCR of CDR3 regions, the team built TCR beta libraries. TCRdb analysed the multiplex PCR reads with MiXCR anew, one entry per CDR3 protein. The sample has approximately 400,000 distinct CDR3 sequences, about a sixth seen once. Specimen: peripheral blood mononuclear cells (PBMCs), collected at new diagnosis, from a patient treated with antithyroid drugs. The origin of the receptors is a female donor with Graves disease.

V usage is TRBV28 and J usage is TRBJ1-6; D may be TRBD1 (5 bases). The CDR3 sequence is 14 residues long. Germline V gives CDR1 MDHEN, CDR2 SYDVKM. With 3 bases removed from V and 10 bases from J, the gap between germline ends came to 13 bases. The CDR3 protein is CASSFRTTGSPLHF. The CDR3 DNA reads TGTGCCAGCAGTTTTAGGACAACGGGGTCACCCCTCCACTTT.

At least ten counts were recorded for this clonotype. The chain uses TRBV2 and TRBJ1-4, with 7 bases identical to TRBD1. V lost 8 bases and J lost 4; bases outside the gene matches: 7. The CDR3 contains 14 residues. Germline lookup yields CDR1 SNHLY and CDR2 FYNNEI. The CDR3 region is CASGPGQLNEKLFF. The CDR3 DNA reads as TGTGCCAGCGGACCGGGACAGCTTAATGAAAAACTGTTTTTT.

In the case of this clonotype: Since a much larger clone is just one base distant, this may be a read error. This rearrangement joins TRBV27 to TRBJ1-4; D ambiguous. Trimming left V 3 bases short and J 5 bases short, with 10 bases between. The CDR3 sequence is 14 residues long. Germline assignment: CDR1 MNHEY and CDR2 SMNVEV (reference sequence). CDR3 amino acids: CASSLWSKNEKLFF. The CDR3 DNA sequence: TGTGCCAGCAGTTTGTGGTCTAAGAATGAAAAACTGTTTTTT. The full variable domain, in which reference TRBV27 and TRBJ1-4 provide the parts outside the CDR3, is EAQVTQNPRYLITVTGKKLTVTCSQNMNHEYMSWYRQDPGLGLRQIYYSMNVEVTDKGDVPEGYKVSRKEKRNFPLILESPSPNQTSLYFCASSLWSKNEKLFFGSGTQLSVL.

The rearrangement links TRBV11-3 to TRBJ2-3; 7 bases match TRBD2. The junction had 3 bases not matched to a gene; V was cut back by 3 bases and J by 3 bases. Germline V gives CDR1 SGHNT, CDR2 YENEEA. There are 14 residues in the CDR3. The CDR3 sequence: CASSFGSGTDTQYF. CDR3 DNA: TGTGCCAGCAGCTTTGGTAGCGGGACAGATACGCAGTATTTT.

This clonotype was seen a handful of times. The chain is built from TRBV15 and TRBJ2-5; D is possibly TRBD1 (6 bases). Germline values: CDR1 LNHNV, CDR2 YYDKDF (reference sequence). The CDR3 consists of 15 residues. Trimming cost V 0 bases and J 5 bases, with 13 bases left between them. CDR3 protein: CATSRDGTGHETQYF. CDR3 DNA: TGTGCCACCAGCAGAGACGGTACAGGGCATGAGACCCAGTACTTC.

Details on this clonotype: This clone may be a read error of a much larger clone one base away. The chain uses TRBV28 and TRBJ2-4; D is possibly TRBD1 or TRBD2 (6 bases each). CDR1 and CDR2 (germline): MDHEN, SYDVKM. The CDR3 has 21 amino acids. CDR3 residues: CASSPVGSRGEVYVAKDIQYF. The CDR3 nucleotides are TGTGCCAGCAGTCCAGTCGGATCGAGGGGGGAGGTTTATGTGGCCAAAGACATTCAGTACTTC. The variable domain in full, completed from reference TRBV28 and TRBJ2-4, reads DVKVTQSSRYLVKRTGEKVFLECVQDMDHENMFWYRQDPGLGLRLIYFSYDVKMKEKGDIPEGYSVSREKKERFSLILESASTNQTSMYLCASSPVGSRGEVYVAKDIQYFGAGTRLSVL.

The chain links TRBV12-3 or TRBV12-4 to TRBJ1-5, with D maybe TRBD1 (6 bases). Trimming removed 6 bases from V and 7 bases from J, with 13 bases in between. The CDR3 consists of 13 residues. Written as DNA, the CDR3 is TGTGCCAGCAGCTGGGACATCCGGCAGCCCCAGCATTTT. Translated, it gives CASSWDIRQPQHF.

This clonotype was detected ten times or more. The chain uses TRBV7-9 and TRBJ2-6; D remains ambiguous. CDR3 length: 15 amino acids. The germline V and J ends were trimmed by 4 bases and 0 bases, with 7 bases remaining between them. Germline loops: CDR1 SEHNR, CDR2 FQNEAQ (reference sequence). The CDR3: CASSSRVSGANVLTF. Here the CDR3 DNA reads TGTGCCAGCAGCTCTAGGGTCTCTGGGGCCAACGTCCTGACTTTC.

This chain connects TRBV3-1 to TRBJ2-1; D perhaps matches TRBD1 (5 bases). This CDR3 has 14 residues. CDR1 LGHDT and CDR2 YNNKEL come from the germline V gene (reference sequence). V was shortened by 1 base and J by 9 bases, with 13 bases between the two germline ends. CDR3 amino acids: CASSQVFQGTEQFF. The CDR3 bases are TGTGCCAGCAGCCAAGTGTTCCAGGGCACTGAGCAGTTCTTC.

This clonotype was seen repeatedly, ten times or more. This chain joins TRBV2 and TRBJ2-7; no reliable D call. V was shortened by 6 bases and J by 3 bases, with 12 bases between the two germline ends. Per germline, CDR1 SNHLY and CDR2 FYNNEI. This CDR3 is 13 amino acids long. The CDR3 DNA is TGTGCCAGCAGGTGGACGGAGAGCTACGAGCAGTACTTC. As protein: CASRWTESYEQYF.

This clonotype has only a few counts. This sequence joins TRBV6-5 and TRBJ2-1, with 8 bases lining up with TRBD1. CDR3 size: 17 residues. In germline, CDR1 is MNHEY, CDR2 SVGAGI. V lost 2 bases, J lost 9 bases, and 15 bases stayed unmatched. This CDR3 reads CASSYINLSGGAGEQFF. The DNA of the CDR3 is TGTGCCAGCAGTTACATAAACTTATCAGGGGGCGCGGGTGAGCAGTTCTTC.

The rearrangement links TRBV19 to TRBJ1-2, with TRBD1 as a possible D gene (5 bases). CDR1 is LNHDA and CDR2 is SQIVND in the germline V gene (reference sequence). V was pared by 6 bases and J by 5 bases, with 13 bases between. The CDR3 extends over 13 amino acids. The chain's CDR3 is CASSPGTRYGYTF. The CDR3 DNA reads as TGTGCCAGTAGCCCCGGGACGCGGTATGGCTACACCTTC. The entire variable domain, with the rest obtained from reference TRBV19 and TRBJ1-2, is as follows: DGGITQSPKYLFRKEGQNVTLSCEQNLNHDAMYWYRQDPGQGLRLIYYSQIVNDFQKGDIAEGYSVSREKKESFPLTVTSAQKNPTAFYLCASSPGTRYGYTFGSGTRLTVV.

This clonotype was recorded many times. V gene TRBV27 combines with J gene TRBJ2-4; maybe TRBD2 (6 bases). The V and J ends lost 3 bases and 6 bases respectively, with 15 bases between them. This CDR3 has 15 amino acids. Germline values: CDR1 MNHEY, CDR2 SMNVEV (reference sequence). CDR3 loop: CASSLVSSDGNIQYF. CDR3 in DNA: TGTGCCAGCAGTTTGGTGTCTAGCGACGGAAACATTCAGTACTTC.

This sequence joins TRBV7-6 and TRBJ1-3; 9 positions agree with TRBD1. Germline V lookup: CDR1 SGHVS, CDR2 FNYEAQ. The CDR3 loop spans 16 amino acids. J was trimmed by 4 bases and V by 5 bases; bases with no gene match: 9. Here the CDR3 DNA reads TGTGCCAGCAGCCCAAGGACAGGGGTATTCGGAAACACCATATATTTT. Its translation: CASSPRTGVFGNTIYF.

This clonotype was observed at least ten times. The chain links TRBV20-1 to TRBJ2-7; 15 positions agree with TRBD2. The CDR3 spans 19 residues. The germline V gene encodes CDR1 DFQATT and CDR2 SNEGSKA (reference sequence). Trimming removed 0 bases from V and 0 bases from J; junction bases left unmatched: 9. CDR3 residues: CSARDYVGTSGGSSYEQYF. CDR3 in DNA: TGCAGTGCTAGAGATTACGTAGGGACTAGCGGGGGGTCCTCCTACGAGCAGTACTTC.

The rearrangement joins TRBV7-9 to TRBJ2-1; TRBD2 aligns across 13 bases. The CDR3 is made up of 17 amino acids. Unmatched junction bases numbered 9, after V lost 5 bases and J lost 5 bases. Germline-derived CDR1 and CDR2 are SEHNR and FQNEAQ (reference sequence). DNA for the CDR3: TGTGCCAGCAGCCCGCGACTAGCGGGGGGCCGCCACAATGAGCAGTTCTTC. Translating it yields CASSPRLAGGRHNEQFF.

This clonotype was seen ten or more times. J is TRBJ1-2 and V is TRBV5-1; D call uncertain. There are 14 residues in the CDR3. V was pared by 4 bases and J by 4 bases, with 14 bases between. CDR1 is SGHRS, CDR2 YFSETQ, per germline. CDR3 residues: CASSVGTVSYGYTF. The CDR3 DNA reads TGCGCCAGCAGCGTCGGCACCGTTAGCTATGGCTACACCTTC.

The V and J genes are TRBV28 and TRBJ1-2; possible D gene TRBD1, 6 bases. Germline values: CDR1 MDHEN, CDR2 SYDVKM. Trimming stripped 4 bases from V and 4 bases from J, with 13 bases between. This CDR3 is built from 14 residues. DNA for the CDR3: TGTGCCAGCAGTTATCGGACAGTACCCTATGGCTACACCTTC. Amino acids: CASSYRTVPYGYTF.

This clonotype has more than one count but fewer than ten. V and J are TRBV10-3 and TRBJ2-2; TRBD2 matches 7 bases. The trim removed 6 bases at V and 0 bases at J, leaving 7 bases unmatched. The CDR3 contains 16 residues. Germline CDR1 reads ENHRY; CDR2 reads SYGVKD. CDR3 in amino acids: CAISRTGGTNTGELFF. The CDR3 DNA follows: TGTGCCATCAGCCGAACGGGGGGTACGAACACCGGGGAGCTGTTTTTT.

The chain has TRBV7-2 and TRBJ2-3; possibly TRBD2 for D (6 bases). The V gene's germline CDR1 is SGHTA and CDR2 FQGNSA. The CDR3 consists of 15 residues. Trimming removed 3 bases at V and 5 bases at J, with 15 bases between. CDR3 sequence: CASSLKFRGGDTQYF. CDR3 in DNA: TGTGCCAGCAGCTTGAAATTTAGGGGAGGAGATACGCAGTATTTT.

Ten or more counts support this clonotype. The chain is built from TRBV7-9 and TRBJ1-5, with D tentatively TRBD1 (5 bases). From germline, CDR1 is SEHNR and CDR2 FQNEAQ (reference sequence). V was shortened by 5 bases and J by 2 bases, with 10 bases between the two germline ends. This CDR3 spans 14 amino acids. CDR3 loop: CASSLLQGNQPQHF. In DNA form, the CDR3 reads TGTGCCAGCAGCCTCTTACAGGGCAATCAGCCCCAGCATTTT.

A few counts support this clonotype. J is TRBJ2-2 and V is TRBV12-3 or TRBV12-4, with a possible D match to TRBD2 (7 bases). The CDR3 consists of 16 residues. V lost 7 bases and J lost 3, with 18 bases in between. CDR3 nucleotide sequence: TGTGCCAGCACCCCCAAGGGGGGGCTCTACACCGGGGAGCTGTTTTTT. Translation gives CASTPKGGLYTGELFF.

This chain's CDR3 is CASSFMGQREGLGEQFF. CDR3 coding DNA: TGTGCCAGCAGCTTCATGGGGCAGCGGGAGGGCCTGGGTGAGCAGTTCTTC. V and J are TRBV5-6 and TRBJ2-1; 10 nucleotides line up with TRBD2. Germline CDR1 is SGHDT and CDR2 is YYEEEE. The length of the CDR3 is 17 residues. V lost 2 bases to trimming and J lost 9 bases; unmatched junction nucleotides: 14.

This clonotype was picked up many times. The rearrangement links TRBV11-2 to TRBJ2-7; the D gene could be TRBD1 or TRBD2 (5 bases each). Trimming took 5 bases from V and 3 from J, leaving 14 bases between them. In germline, CDR1 is SGHAT, CDR2 FQNNGV. This CDR3 has 14 amino acids. CDR3 coding DNA: TGTGCCAGCAGCCCCTGGGACCCACTCTACGAGCAGTACTTC. It encodes CASSPWDPLYEQYF.

This clonotype was counted ten times or more. The V call is TRBV27, the J call TRBJ1-2; 7 nucleotides align to TRBD1. J was trimmed by 8 bases and V by 4 bases; bases with no gene match: 7. CDR1 and CDR2 from the germline V gene are MNHEY and SMNVEV (reference sequence). CDR3 length: 13 amino acids. The CDR3 DNA follows: TGTGCCAGCAGTTCAGGGGGAGTTTGGGGCTACACCTTC. Protein sequence: CASSSGGVWGYTF.

This clonotype was seen a few times. The chain recombines TRBV7-9 with TRBJ2-1; perhaps TRBD1 as D (5 bases). Germline V gives CDR1 SEHNR, CDR2 FQNEAQ (reference sequence). Trimming left V 3 bases short and J 8 bases short, with 17 bases between. The CDR3 has 15 residues. CDR3 sequence: CASSLIKQDGDEQFF. CDR3 sequence (DNA): TGTGCCAGCAGCTTGATAAAACAGGACGGAGATGAGCAGTTCTTC.

This clonotype turned up a few times. The chain combines TRBV27 with TRBJ2-5, with TRBD2 as a possible D gene (5 bases). V dropped 5 bases and J dropped 5 bases, with 18 bases sitting between them. CDR1 is MNHEY and CDR2 is SMNVEV in the germline V gene (reference sequence). This CDR3 is 15 amino acids long. CDR3 sequence reads: CASSPSGPSGETQYF. The CDR3 DNA sequence: TGTGCCAGCAGTCCCTCGGGTCCCTCGGGGGAGACCCAGTACTTC.

About this clonotype: The germline gene is not matched at one end of the junction; a read error may be the cause. CDR3 in amino acids: CAGKDWSQTDAQYF. CDR3 bases: TGTGCCGGTAAGGACTGGAGCCAAACAGATGCGCAGTATTTT. The chain links TRBV7-9 to TRBJ2-3; weak D call: TRBD2 (5 bases). CDR1 is SEHNR and CDR2 is FQNEAQ in the germline V gene (reference sequence). The CDR3 is 14 amino acids.

The sample holds a few counts of this clonotype. This chain connects TRBV9 to TRBJ1-2; D is ambiguous. This CDR3 comprises 15 residues. Germline V gene sequence: CDR1 SGDLS, CDR2 YYNGEE. The V end lost 0 bases, the J end lost 0 bases, and 9 bases lay between the germline ends. The CDR3 DNA is TGTGCCAGCAGCGTAGATGCCAGGCCTAACTATGGCTACACCTTC. Encoded protein: CASSVDARPNYGYTF. Using reference TRBV9 and TRBJ1-2 for the parts outside the CDR3, the full variable domain is DSGVTQTPKHLITATGQRVTLRCSPRSGDLSVYWYQQSLDQGLQFLIQYYNGEERAKGNILERFSAQQFPDLHSELNLSSLELGDSALYFCASSVDARPNYGYTFGSGTRLTVV.

This clonotype has a count of ten or more. The chain combines TRBV4-3 with TRBJ2-7; TRBD2 aligns across 10 bases. CDR1 and CDR2 from the germline V gene are LGHNA and YSLEER. V was pared by 3 bases and J by 3 bases, with 5 bases of the junction left unmatched. The CDR3 totals 15 residues. The CDR3 DNA sequence: TGCGCCAGCAGCCAGATGATAGCGGGAGGCTACGAGCAGTACTTC. This gives the protein CASSQMIAGGYEQYF.